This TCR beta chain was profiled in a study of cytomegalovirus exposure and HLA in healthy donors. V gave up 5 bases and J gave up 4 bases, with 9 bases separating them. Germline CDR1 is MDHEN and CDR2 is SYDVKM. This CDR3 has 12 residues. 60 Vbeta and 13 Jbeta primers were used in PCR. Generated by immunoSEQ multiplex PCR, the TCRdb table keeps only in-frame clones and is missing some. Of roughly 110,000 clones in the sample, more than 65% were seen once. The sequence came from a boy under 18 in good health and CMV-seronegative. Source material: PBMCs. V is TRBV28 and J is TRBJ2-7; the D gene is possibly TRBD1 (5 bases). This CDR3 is CASSAAGYEQYF. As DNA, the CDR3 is TGTGCCAGCAGTGCCGCAGGGTACGAGCAGTACTTC. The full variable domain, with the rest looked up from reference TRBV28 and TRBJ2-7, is DVKVTQSSRYLVKRTGEKVFLECVQDMDHENMFWYRQDPGLGLRLIYFSYDVKMKEKGDIPEGYSVSREKKERFSLILESASTNQTSMYLCASSAAGYEQYFGPGTRLTVT.